Listed here is a single T cell receptor (beta chain). The data were produced by immunoSEQ multiplex PCR, yet TCRdb's version contains in-frame clones alone and is incomplete. The sample lists about 52,000 clones; less than 85% were seen once. These data originate in a study of identifying expanded T cells in peripheral blood. V was cut by 4 bases and J by 4 bases, with 17 bases left in between. CDR1 and CDR2 (germline): SGHRS, YFSETQ. CDR3 length equals 15 residues. The clonotype was recovered from a person aged 18-70 years in good health. The sample was blood. The rearrangement joins TRBV5-1 to TRBJ1-2; D possibly corresponds to TRBD1 (6 bases). The CDR3 DNA follows: TGCGCCAGCAGCCCTGAGGGGGTATTAAGCTATGGCTACACCTTC. This translates into CASSPEGVLSYGYTF.